A single TCR beta chain is shown here with its context. It lacks a known antigen. No base-level quality is on record; no much larger clone is a single base apart. The CDR3 has 16 amino acids, counting the end cysteine and phenylalanine. CDR3 DNA only is kept here, 48 bases in frame from base 1. CDR1 and CDR2, per the germline V gene (reference sequence), are SEHNR and FQNEAQ. V is pared back by 5 bases and J by 2 bases, with 15 bases lying between the germline termini. The library was produced with the immunoSEQ multiplex PCR assay. A mixture of 60 forward primers for TCR Vbeta segments and 13 reverse primers for TCR Jbeta segments was used in the multiplex PCR. The CDR3 region of rearranged TCR beta genes was amplified from genomic DNA with a multiplex PCR assay. The Illumina HiSeq System was used to sequence the amplified TCR beta libraries as 87-base-pair reads. On the study's bioinformatics: A later analysis tallied approximately 87 million unique TCR beta chains across the 666 repertoires, and about 12 million of those chains were shared by two or more donors. A nearest-neighbor algorithm error-corrected the raw reads and collapsed the reads into unique sequences, merging closely related sequences to remove PCR and sequencing errors. V, D and J gene segments were assigned by aligning CDR3 sequences to IMGT reference sequences. Each retained sequence needed at least a six-nucleotide match to both a V gene segment and a J gene segment. A rearrangement was called productive if the CDR3 had no stop codons and remained in frame with V and J, and every other rearrangement was called non-productive. Following IMGT convention, CDR3 was defined as the stretch from the second conserved V-encoded cysteine to the conserved J-encoded phenylalanine. The earlier analysis of 587 of the donors excluded sequences that lacked an unambiguous match to a single V gene segment. An earlier analysis of a few hundred of the donors called V segments functional above 56.7% productive rearrangements and segregating when the between-donor standard deviation exceeded 5%. To diagnose cytomegalovirus status from the catalog of TCR beta chain sequences, a statistical classification framework was built. In a later analysis, V and J genes were assigned by comparing TCR nucleotide sequences against IMGT/GENE-DB human TR gene sequences. Using the TCRdist pipeline, a later analysis assigned CDR3 sequences along with most-parsimonious VDJ recombination scenarios. In a later analysis, each TCR beta chain was defined by its CDR3 amino acid sequence together with its V-gene family, and reads lacking a unique V-gene family were excluded. A later analysis removed roughly 590 highly shared, low-generation-probability nucleotide sequences to deal with suspected cross-contamination and a sequencing artifact. A later analysis calculated a clonal expansion index for each public chain from normalized within-repertoire ranks of inferred template counts. Generation probabilities in a later analysis came from a VDJ recombination model fitted to out-of-frame rearrangements, and those results were checked against IGoR. A later analysis scored TCR-TCR, TCR-HLA and TCR-CMV co-occurrence with hypergeometric tests, applying a repertoire-size bias correction to TCR pairs. False discovery rates were estimated in a later analysis by permuting HLA or CMV assignments 20 times. In a later analysis, co-occurring TCRs were grouped with DBSCAN, and TCRdist sequence similarity was added when clustering was performed within HLA-allele-positive subsets. Repertoires with fewer than 30,000 or more than 120,000 public chains, plus five repertoires with anomalous nucleotide sharing, were excluded from co-occurrence clustering. TCRdb re-hosts the immuneACCESS table, in-frame sequences only. Its copies lack some clones; in the studies checked, an unresolved V gene accounts for under half of them, and the cause for the rest is not known. V, J and clone size are those of that table, while D and trimming were read from the DNA. The sample table holds some 150,000 clones, of which roughly 85% were seen once. The ten largest clones take up 1.5% of the sample.

The sample is drawn from a study of cytomegalovirus exposure and HLA in healthy donors (dated 2017 in TCRdb). Notes on the research overall: According to an earlier analysis of 550 to 700 of the donors, roughly 180 million T cells yielded 117 million unique TCR beta sequences and around 280 Gb of sequence data. About 300 gigabases of sequencing data and tens of millions of unique TCR sequences made up an early release that covered approximately 620 HLA-typed donors. The genetic ancestry cluster associated with self-reported Caucasian donors included over 80% of the approximately 410 genotyped donors. The study aimed to test whether signatures of past pathogen exposure could be identified by cataloging public T cell receptors. Using immunosequencing, the study profiled T cell repertoires from some 670 subjects and related those repertoires to cytomegalovirus serostatus. Besides the first cohort of about 730 subjects, a separate validation cohort made up of 120 different subjects was used. To predict cytomegalovirus infection status, the study brought together high-throughput TCR immunosequencing, statistical association of individual TCRs with disease status, and machine learning. To study patterns of TCR occurrence, a later analysis re-analyzed previously published TCR beta repertoires from under 750 donors and added high-resolution HLA genotyping. Rather than using new phenotypic data, the later analysis identified candidate immune exposures from TCR beta sequences and from how often those sequences occurred across donors. An earlier analysis of 587 of the donors applied high-throughput TCR beta sequencing to assess whether each TCR beta V gene segment acted as functional or pseudogenic. Donor age, sex, ethnicity and CMV serostatus were compiled alongside the repertoire data. In a later genetic analysis, genome-wide SNP genotypes for about 60% of the 666 donors were used, and that subset was treated as a discovery cohort. All discovery cohort repertoires had been generated using a single sequencing platform. Both class I and class II loci were covered by HLA typing, at four-digit resolution. Typing coverage differed by locus: A, B, C, DRB1 and DQB1 were typed in about 620-630 donors, DQA1 in about 500, DPA1 in 600 to 610, and DPB1 in 450 to 490. Because of strong linkage in the cohort, roughly five DR-DQ haplotypes were treated as single units for association and clustering. Among about 360 genotyped donors of the cohort, an average of approximately 240,000 unique TCR beta nucleotide sequences were sequenced per donor, 15% to 20% of them non-productive.

The cohort comprised under 700 healthy bone marrow donors. At the time of sampling, all cohort members were nominally healthy, though unrecorded immune exposures were likely present. The donor tested CMV seronegative and was one of the 352 seronegative cohort members. Every donor gave a peripheral blood sample, and the peripheral blood mononuclear cells from that sample were used for TCR beta sequencing. Genomic DNA extraction from the blood cell samples was performed with the Qiagen DNeasy Blood Extraction Kit. Study-wide findings and limitations: The sequencing pipeline was judged likely to have produced a cluster of highly shared sequence variants as a technical artifact. A later analysis found that HLA-associated TCR beta chains were more clonally expanded and had lower generation probabilities than equally common non-associated chains. Some IMGT-functional V segments, including TRBV6-2 and TRBV6-3, could not be distinguished by the 87-base-pair reads and were therefore excluded. At a false discovery rate of 0.05, a later analysis linked some 18,000 TCR beta sequences to specific HLA alleles. Broadly in line with IMGT annotations, most TCR beta V segments showed up in productive rearrangements about 90% or about 30% of the time in an earlier analysis of roughly 590 of the donors. Presence/absence analyses assumed roughly uniform sequencing depth across donors, an assumption that may not hold. A few of the identified cytomegalovirus-associated TCR beta chains were confirmed in vitro to be specific for cytomegalovirus antigens. The classifier was reported to diagnose cytomegalovirus status with high specificity and sensitivity in both the original and validation cohorts. A further reported finding was that TCR beta sequences accurately predicted the HLA-A and HLA-B alleles for most subjects in the first cohort. Because HLA typing was unavailable for some donors at each locus, only the typed subset was used in association tests. In a later analysis, TCR association rates were found to vary across HLA loci, with the most associated TCRs seen for DRB1 alleles and the fewest for HLA-C alleles. A later genetic analysis associated a missense DCLRE1C variant with V-gene and J-gene trimming of TCR beta chains, and an independent cohort replicated the association. In a later genetic analysis, fewer N-insertions in productive TCRs were reported among donors in an Asian-associated ancestry cluster than the roughly 710-donor mean. Because counts were too low, about 17 rarely observed V segments, including chromosome 9 orphons, were excluded from the earlier analysis of several hundred of the donors. While some public TCRs were present in many individuals, most TCR sequences turned up only very rarely across donors. A total of fewer than 200 TCR beta chains were listed by the study as associated with cytomegalovirus. For the cohort, immune exposure information was limited to CMV serostatus. A later analysis found that most CMV-associated TCR beta chains appeared HLA-restricted, with HLA associations seemingly driven largely by CMV exposure. Assigning TCR associations to individual alleles was difficult when HLA alleles, especially DR and DQ, strongly co-occurred. The cohort was sequenced for TCR beta chains only, and without alpha or paired-chain data the features that could be detected were limited. Linkage disequilibrium might explain the correlated functional status among segregating V segments, but an unknown experimental factor could not be ruled out. According to the authors, the approach could potentially be generalized to other disease states and immunological phenotypes. A later analysis reported that several top co-occurrence clusters appeared linked to parvovirus B19, influenza, CMV and Epstein-Barr virus.

The sequence joins TRBV7-9 to TRBJ2-2; a tentative D call is TRBD2 (6 bases match). Sequencing was performed on PBMCs. The TCR was taken from a man aged 35 to 55 in good health and CMV-seronegative. The CDR3 protein: CASSGTRAVNTGELFF. The DNA sequence is given as TGTGCCAGCAGCGGGACTCGGGCCGTCAACACCGGGGAGCTGTTTTTT.